This T cell receptor beta chain is drawn from a study of molecular identifiers for immune sequencing clone quantification. The authors built bulk TCR libraries by previously described methods with listed TCR primers. TCRdb reprocessed the PCR reads via MiXCR and lists one record per CDR3 protein. The table has about 640,000 distinct CDR3 sequences, roughly 21% seen once; the top ten hold roughly 0.83%. The table lists this clonotype with many counts. Its target is unknown. Findings of the study overall: Spike-in Jurkat TCR RNA from a single cell reportedly registered among 900,000 to 1,000,000 naive cells.

The CDR3 is 16 amino acids. V shed 0 bases and J shed 4 bases, with 13 bases lying between them. Germline values: CDR1 LGHNA, CDR2 YSLEER. The sample consisted of naive CD8+ T cells from blood, with Jurkat cell RNA spiked in. This sample's subset: FACS-sorted CD8+CD4-CCR7+CD45RA+ naive T cells. The TCR sequence derives from a human donor in good health. Some libraries in this study had Jurkat cell RNA spiked in. The rearrangement links TRBV4-3 to TRBJ2-4; D remains ambiguous. This chain's CDR3 is CASSQDFIARKNIQYF. DNA of the CDR3: TGCGCCAGCAGCCAAGATTTTATAGCTAGAAAAAACATTCAGTACTTC.